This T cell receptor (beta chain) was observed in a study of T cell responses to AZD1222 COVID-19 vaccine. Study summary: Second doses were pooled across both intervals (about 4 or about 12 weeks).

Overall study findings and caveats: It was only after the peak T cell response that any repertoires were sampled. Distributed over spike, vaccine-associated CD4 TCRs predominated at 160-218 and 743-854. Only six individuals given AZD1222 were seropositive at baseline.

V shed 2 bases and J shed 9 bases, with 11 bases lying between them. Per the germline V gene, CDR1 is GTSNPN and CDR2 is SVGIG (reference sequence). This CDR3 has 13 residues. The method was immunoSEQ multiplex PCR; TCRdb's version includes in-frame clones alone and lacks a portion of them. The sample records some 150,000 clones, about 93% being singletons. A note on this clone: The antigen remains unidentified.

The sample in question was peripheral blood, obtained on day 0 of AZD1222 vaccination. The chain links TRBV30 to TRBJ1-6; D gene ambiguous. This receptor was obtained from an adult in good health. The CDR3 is CAWSRDMFSPLHF. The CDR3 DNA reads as TGTGCCTGGAGTCGTGATATGTTTTCACCCCTCCACTTT.